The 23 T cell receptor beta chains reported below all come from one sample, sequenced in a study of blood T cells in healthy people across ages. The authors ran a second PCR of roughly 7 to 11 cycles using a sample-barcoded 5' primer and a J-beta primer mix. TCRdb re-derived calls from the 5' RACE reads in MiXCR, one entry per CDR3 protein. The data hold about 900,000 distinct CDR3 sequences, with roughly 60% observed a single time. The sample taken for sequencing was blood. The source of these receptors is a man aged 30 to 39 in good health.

CDR3 in DNA: TGTGCCAGCAACCCGAGTGGACGGGAGACCCAGTACTTC. It yields the protein CASNPSGRETQYF. V usage is TRBV2 and J usage is TRBJ2-5; D is undetermined. The V gene lost 7 bases and the J gene lost 5 bases, with 14 bases spanning the gap. There are 13 residues in the CDR3. Per the germline V gene, CDR1 is SNHLY and CDR2 is FYNNEI.

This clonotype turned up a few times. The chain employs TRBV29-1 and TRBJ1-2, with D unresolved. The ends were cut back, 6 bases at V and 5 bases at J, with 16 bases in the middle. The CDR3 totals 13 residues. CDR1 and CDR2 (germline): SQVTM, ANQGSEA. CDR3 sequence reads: CSVRSTELYGYTF. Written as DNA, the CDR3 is TGCAGCGTCCGAAGCACAGAACTATATGGCTACACCTTC.

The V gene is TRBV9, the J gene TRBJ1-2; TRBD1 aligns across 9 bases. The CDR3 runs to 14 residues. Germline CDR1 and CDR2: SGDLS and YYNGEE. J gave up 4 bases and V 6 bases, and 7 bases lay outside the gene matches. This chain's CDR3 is CASNPGQGFYGYTF. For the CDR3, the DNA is TGTGCCAGCAACCCGGGACAGGGATTCTATGGCTACACCTTC.

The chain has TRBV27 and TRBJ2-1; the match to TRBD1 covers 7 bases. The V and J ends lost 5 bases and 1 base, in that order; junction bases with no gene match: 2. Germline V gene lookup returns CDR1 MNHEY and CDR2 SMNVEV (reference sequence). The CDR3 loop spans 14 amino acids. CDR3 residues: CASSMDRSYNEQFF. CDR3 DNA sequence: TGTGCCAGCAGTATGGACAGGTCCTACAATGAGCAGTTCTTC.

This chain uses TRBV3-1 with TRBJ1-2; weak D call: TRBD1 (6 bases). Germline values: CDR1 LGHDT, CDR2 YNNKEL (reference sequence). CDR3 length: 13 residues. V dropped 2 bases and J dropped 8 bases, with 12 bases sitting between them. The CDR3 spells CASSQLKGDGYTF. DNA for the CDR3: TGTGCCAGCAGCCAATTAAAGGGGGACGGCTACACCTTC. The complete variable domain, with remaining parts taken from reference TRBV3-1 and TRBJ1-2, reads DTAVSQTPKYLVTQMGNDKSIKCEQNLGHDTMYWYKQDSKKFLKIMFSYNNKELIINETVPNRFSPKSPDKAHLNLHINSLELGDSAVYFCASSQLKGDGYTFGSGTRLTVV.

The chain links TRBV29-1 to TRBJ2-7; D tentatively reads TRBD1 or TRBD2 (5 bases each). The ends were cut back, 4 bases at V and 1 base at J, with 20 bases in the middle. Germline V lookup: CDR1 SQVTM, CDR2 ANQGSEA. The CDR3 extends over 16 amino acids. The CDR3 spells CSVVSTGPTGSYEQYF. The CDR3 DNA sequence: TGCAGCGTTGTAAGTACGGGGCCCACTGGGTCCTACGAGCAGTACTTC.

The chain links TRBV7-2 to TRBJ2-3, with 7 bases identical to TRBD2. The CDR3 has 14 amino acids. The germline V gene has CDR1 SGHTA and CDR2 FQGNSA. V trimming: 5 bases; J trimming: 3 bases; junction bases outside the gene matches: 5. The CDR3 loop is CASSPGLITDTQYF. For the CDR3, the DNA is TGTGCCAGCAGCCCGGGACTAATAACAGATACGCAGTATTTT.

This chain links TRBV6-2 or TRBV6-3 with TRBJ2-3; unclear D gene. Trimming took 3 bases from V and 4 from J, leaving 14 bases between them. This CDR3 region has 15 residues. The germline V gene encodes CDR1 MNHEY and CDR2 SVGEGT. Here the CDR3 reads CASSYPTDGADTQYF. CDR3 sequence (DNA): TGTGCCAGCAGTTATCCGACGGACGGCGCAGATACGCAGTATTTT.

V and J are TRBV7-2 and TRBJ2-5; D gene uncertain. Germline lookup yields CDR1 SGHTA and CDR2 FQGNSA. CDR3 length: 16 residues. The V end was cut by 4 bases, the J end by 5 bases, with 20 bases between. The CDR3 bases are TGTGCCAGCAGCTCAAGCATGTCCGCTAGTAGGGAGACCCAGTACTTC. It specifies CASSSSMSASRETQYF.

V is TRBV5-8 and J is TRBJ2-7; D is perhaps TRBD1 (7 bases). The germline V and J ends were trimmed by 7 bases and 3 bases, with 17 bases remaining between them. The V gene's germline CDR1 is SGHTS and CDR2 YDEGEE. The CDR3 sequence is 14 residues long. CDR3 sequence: CASSDREERYEQYF. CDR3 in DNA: TGTGCCAGCTCCGACAGGGAGGAGCGCTACGAGCAGTACTTC.

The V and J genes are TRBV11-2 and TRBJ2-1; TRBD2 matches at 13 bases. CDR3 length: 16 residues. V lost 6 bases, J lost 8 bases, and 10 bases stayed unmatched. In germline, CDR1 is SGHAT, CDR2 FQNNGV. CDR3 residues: CASRTRLAGGQDEQFF. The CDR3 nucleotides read TGTGCCAGCAGAACACGACTAGCGGGGGGCCAGGATGAGCAGTTCTTC.

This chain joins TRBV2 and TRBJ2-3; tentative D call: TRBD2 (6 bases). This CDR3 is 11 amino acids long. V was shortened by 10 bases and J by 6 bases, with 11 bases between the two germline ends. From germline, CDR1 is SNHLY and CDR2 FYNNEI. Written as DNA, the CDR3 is TGTGCCACCTTGGAGGGGGATACGCAGTATTTT. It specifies CATLEGDTQYF.

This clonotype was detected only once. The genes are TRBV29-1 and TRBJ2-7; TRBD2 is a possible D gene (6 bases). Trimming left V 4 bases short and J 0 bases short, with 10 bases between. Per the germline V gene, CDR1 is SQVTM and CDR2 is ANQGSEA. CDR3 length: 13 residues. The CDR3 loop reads CSVGLDRSYEQYF. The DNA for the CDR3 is TGCAGCGTTGGACTAGATCGCTCCTACGAGCAGTACTTC.

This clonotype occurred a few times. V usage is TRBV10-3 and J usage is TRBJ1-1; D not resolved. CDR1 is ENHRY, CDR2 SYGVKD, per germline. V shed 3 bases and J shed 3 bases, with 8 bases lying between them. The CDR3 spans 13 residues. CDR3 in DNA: TGTGCCATCAGTGAAACGGGGTACACTGAAGCTTTCTTT. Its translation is CAISETGYTEAFF.

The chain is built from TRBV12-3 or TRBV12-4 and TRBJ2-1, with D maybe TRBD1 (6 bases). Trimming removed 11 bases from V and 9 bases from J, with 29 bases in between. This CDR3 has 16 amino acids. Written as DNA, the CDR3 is TGTGCCGTCTCGATCGGGGATGACAGGTCTTGGGCTGAGCAGTTCTTC. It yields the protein CAVSIGDDRSWAEQFF.

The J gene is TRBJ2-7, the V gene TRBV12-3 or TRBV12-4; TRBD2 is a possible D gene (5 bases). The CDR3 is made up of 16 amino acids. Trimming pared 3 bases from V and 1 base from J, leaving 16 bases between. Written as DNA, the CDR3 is TGTGCCAGCAGTTTGGTAGCTACTCGGGGATCCTACGAGCAGTACTTC. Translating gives CASSLVATRGSYEQYF.

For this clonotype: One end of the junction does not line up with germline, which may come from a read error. CDR3 in DNA: TGTGCCTGCAGTTACACTTTCCTTTCCAAAAACATTCAGTACTTC. Protein product: CACSYTFLSKNIQYF. This chain connects TRBV6-2 or TRBV6-3 to TRBJ2-4, with D uncertain. The CDR3 consists of 15 residues. Germline-derived CDR1 and CDR2 are MNHEY and SVGEGT.

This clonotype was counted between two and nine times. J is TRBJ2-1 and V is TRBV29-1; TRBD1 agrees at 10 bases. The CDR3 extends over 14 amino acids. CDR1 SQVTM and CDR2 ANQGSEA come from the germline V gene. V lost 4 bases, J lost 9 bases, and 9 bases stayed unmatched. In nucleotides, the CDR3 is TGCAGCGTTGGACCGGGACAGGGGTTTGGTGAGCAGTTCTTC. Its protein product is CSVGPGQGFGEQFF.

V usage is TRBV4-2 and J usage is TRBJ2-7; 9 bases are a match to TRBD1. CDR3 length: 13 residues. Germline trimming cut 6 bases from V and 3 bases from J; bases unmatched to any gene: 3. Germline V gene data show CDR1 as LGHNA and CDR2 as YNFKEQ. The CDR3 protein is CASSWTGDYEQYF. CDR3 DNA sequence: TGTGCCAGCAGTTGGACAGGGGACTACGAGCAGTACTTC.

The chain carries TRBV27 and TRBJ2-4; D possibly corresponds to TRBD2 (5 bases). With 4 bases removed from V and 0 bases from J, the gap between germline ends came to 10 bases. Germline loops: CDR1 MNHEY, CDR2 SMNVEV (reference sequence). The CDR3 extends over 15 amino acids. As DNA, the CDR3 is TGTGCCAGCAGTTCGCTAGCTATAGCCAAAAACATTCAGTACTTC. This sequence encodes CASSSLAIAKNIQYF.

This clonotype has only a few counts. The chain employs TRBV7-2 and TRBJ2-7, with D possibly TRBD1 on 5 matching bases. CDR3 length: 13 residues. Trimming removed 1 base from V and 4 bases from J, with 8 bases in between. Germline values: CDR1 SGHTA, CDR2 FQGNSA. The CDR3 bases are TGTGCCAGCAGCTTAGTCGCAGGGTACGAGCAGTACTTC. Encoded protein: CASSLVAGYEQYF.

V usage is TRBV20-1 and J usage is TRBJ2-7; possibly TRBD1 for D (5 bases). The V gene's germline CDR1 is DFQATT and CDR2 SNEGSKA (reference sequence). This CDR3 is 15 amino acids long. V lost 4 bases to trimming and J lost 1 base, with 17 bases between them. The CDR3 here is CSATRAGHRSYEQYF. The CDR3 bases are TGCAGTGCTACTAGGGCTGGACACCGATCCTACGAGCAGTACTTC.

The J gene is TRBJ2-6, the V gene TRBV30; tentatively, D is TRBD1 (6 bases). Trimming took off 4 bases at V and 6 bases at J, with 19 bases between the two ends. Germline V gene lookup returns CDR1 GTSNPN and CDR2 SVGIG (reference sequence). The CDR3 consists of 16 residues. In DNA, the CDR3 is TGTGCCTGGACCCGGGACACGAGCTTAATGGCCAACGTCCTGACTTTC. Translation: CAWTRDTSLMANVLTF.